This T cell receptor beta chain is drawn from a study of T-cell memory formation after mild COVID-19. TCRdb re-derived calls from the 5' RACE reads in MiXCR, one entry per CDR3 protein. Of 400,000 or so distinct CDR3 sequences listed, around a fifth are singletons. Germline CDR1 reads SGHRS; CDR2 reads YFSETQ. Trimming left V 4 bases short and J 4 bases short, with 15 bases between. CDR3 length equals 15 residues. This TCR derives from an adult woman who had mild COVID-19 (a few samples of this study predate the infection). Cell type and time point are not known. The chain couples TRBV5-1 to TRBJ1-5, with a weak D call TRBD1 (5 bases). The sample was PBMCs or a T cell subset sorted from them (not recorded which). CDR3 in amino acids: CASSVTGGRNQPQHF. CDR3 nucleotide sequence: TGCGCCAGCAGCGTAACAGGTGGAAGAAATCAGCCCCAGCATTTT.